This record concerns one TCR beta chain sequence. The V gene lost 4 bases and the J gene lost 3 bases, with 22 bases spanning the gap. The germline V gene has CDR1 MNHEY and CDR2 SVGEGT. The CDR3 is 18 residues long. These data come from a study of blood T cell repertoires in COVID-19. About the research overall: Sample material is recorded as cDNA or gDNA derived from T cells, B-cell-depleted T cells, or PBMCs.

Original handling: Amplification of reference gene primers provided the estimated nucleated cell counts. Some clones are missing from TCRdb's copy, which holds only in-frame ones; the method was immunoSEQ multiplex PCR. The DNA gave D and trimming, while V, J and clone size come from that table. The profile covers roughly 300,000 clones, with over 80% appearing a single time and about 1.4% taken by the ten largest. The rearrangement uses TRBV6-2 or TRBV6-3 and TRBJ2-1; D might be TRBD2 (6 bases). This sequence was found in a woman aged 40 to 50 who had recovered from COVID-19. The sample taken for sequencing was peripheral blood. The CDR3: CASSSRWSRGGYYNEQFF. Written as DNA, the CDR3 is TGTGCCAGCAGTTCCCGTTGGTCGCGGGGAGGATACTACAATGAGCAGTTCTTC.